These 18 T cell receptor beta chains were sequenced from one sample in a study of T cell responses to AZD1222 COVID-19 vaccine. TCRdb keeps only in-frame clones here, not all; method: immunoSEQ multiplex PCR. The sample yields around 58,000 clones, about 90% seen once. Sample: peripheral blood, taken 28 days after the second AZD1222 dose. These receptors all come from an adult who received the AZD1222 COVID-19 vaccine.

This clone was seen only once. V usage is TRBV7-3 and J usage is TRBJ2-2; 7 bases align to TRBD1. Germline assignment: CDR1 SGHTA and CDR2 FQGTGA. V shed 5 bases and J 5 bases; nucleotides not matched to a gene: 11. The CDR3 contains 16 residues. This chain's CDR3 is CASSPRGQPATGELFF. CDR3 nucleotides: TGTGCCAGCAGCCCCAGGGGACAGCCCGCTACCGGGGAGCTGTTTTTT. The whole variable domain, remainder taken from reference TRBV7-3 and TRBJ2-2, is GAGVSQTPSNKVTEKGKYVELRCDPISGHTALYWYRQSLGQGPEFLIYFQGTGAADDSGLPNDRFFAVRPEGSVSTLKIQRTERGDSAVYLCASSPRGQPATGELFFGEGSRLTVL.

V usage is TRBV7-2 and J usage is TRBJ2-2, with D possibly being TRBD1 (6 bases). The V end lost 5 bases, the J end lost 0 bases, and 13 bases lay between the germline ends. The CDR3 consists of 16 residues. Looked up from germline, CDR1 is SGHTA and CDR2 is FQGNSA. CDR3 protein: CASSPGAGANTGELFF. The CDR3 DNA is TGTGCCAGCAGCCCAGGGGCCGGGGCGAACACCGGGGAGCTGTTTTTT.

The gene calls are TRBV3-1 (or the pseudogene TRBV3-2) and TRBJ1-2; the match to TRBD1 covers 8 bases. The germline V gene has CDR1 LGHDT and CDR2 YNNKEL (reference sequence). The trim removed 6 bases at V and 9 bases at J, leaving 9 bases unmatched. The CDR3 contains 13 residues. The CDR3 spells CASRRGQDGRYTF. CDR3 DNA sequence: TGTGCCAGCAGAAGGGGACAGGACGGCCGCTACACCTTC.

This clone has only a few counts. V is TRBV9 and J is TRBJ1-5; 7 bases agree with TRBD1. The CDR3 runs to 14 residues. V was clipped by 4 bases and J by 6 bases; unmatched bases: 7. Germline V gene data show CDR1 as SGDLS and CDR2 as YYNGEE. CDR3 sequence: CASSLGQTPQPQHF. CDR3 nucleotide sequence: TGTGCCAGCAGCCTGGGACAGACCCCTCAGCCCCAGCATTTT.

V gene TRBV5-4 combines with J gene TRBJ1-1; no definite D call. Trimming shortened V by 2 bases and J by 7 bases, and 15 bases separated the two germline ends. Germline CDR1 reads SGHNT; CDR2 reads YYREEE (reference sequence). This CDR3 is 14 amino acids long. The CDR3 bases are TGTGCCAGCAGCTTTCCCTTGGCGGACGGTGAAGCTTTCTTT. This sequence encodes CASSFPLADGEAFF.

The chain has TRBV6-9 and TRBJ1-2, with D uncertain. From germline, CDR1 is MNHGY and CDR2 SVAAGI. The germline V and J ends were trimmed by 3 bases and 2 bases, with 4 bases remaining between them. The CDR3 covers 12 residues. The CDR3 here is CASSYPNYGYTF. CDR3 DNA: TGTGCCAGCAGTTACCCAAACTATGGCTACACCTTC.

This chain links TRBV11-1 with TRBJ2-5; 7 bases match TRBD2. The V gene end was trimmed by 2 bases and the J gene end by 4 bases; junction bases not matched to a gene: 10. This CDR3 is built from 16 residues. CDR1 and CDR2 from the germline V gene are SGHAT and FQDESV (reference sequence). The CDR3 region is CASSLIKGGSRETQYF. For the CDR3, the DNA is TGTGCCAGCAGCTTAATCAAGGGAGGGTCGAGAGAGACCCAGTACTTC.

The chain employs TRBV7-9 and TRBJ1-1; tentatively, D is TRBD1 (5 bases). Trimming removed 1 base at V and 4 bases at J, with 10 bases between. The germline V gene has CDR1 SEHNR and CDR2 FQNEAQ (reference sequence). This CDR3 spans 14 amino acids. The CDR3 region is CASSLVQGGTEAFF. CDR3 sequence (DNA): TGTGCCAGCAGCTTAGTCCAGGGAGGCACTGAAGCTTTCTTT. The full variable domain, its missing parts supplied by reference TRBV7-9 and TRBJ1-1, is DTGVSQNPRHKITKRGQNVTFRCDPISEHNRLYWYRQTLGQGPEFLTYFQNEAQLEKSRLLSDRFSAERPKGSFSTLEIQRTEQGDSAMYLCASSLVQGGTEAFFGQGTRLTVV.

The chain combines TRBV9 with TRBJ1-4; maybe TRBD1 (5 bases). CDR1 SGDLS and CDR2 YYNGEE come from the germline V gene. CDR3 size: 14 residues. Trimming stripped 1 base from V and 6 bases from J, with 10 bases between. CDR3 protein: CASSVNPRDEKLFF. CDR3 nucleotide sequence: TGTGCCAGCAGCGTAAATCCCAGGGATGAAAAACTGTTTTTT.

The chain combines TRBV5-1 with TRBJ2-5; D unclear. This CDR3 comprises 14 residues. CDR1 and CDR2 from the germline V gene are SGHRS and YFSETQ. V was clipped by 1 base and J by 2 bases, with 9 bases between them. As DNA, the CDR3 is TGCGCCAGCAGCTTGACGTCGGAACAAGAGACCCAGTACTTC. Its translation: CASSLTSEQETQYF. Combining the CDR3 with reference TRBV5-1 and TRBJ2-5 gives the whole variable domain KAGVTQTPRYLIKTRGQQVTLSCSPISGHRSVSWYQQTPGQGLQFLFEYFSETQRNKGNFPGRFSGRQFSNSRSEMNVSTLELGDSALYLCASSLTSEQETQYFGPGTRLLVL.

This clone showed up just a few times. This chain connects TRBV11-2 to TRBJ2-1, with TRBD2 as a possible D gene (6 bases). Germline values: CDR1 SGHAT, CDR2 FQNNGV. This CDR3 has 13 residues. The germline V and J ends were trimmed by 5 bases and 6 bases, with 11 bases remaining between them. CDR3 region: CASSTGLANEQFF. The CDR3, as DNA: TGTGCCAGCAGCACGGGACTTGCCAATGAGCAGTTCTTC.

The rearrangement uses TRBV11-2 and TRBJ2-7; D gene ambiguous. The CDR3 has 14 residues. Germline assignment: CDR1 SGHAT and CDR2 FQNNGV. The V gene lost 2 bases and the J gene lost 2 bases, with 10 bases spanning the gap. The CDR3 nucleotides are TGTGCCAGCAGCTTATACGTCAGCCCCTACGAGCAGTACTTC. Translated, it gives CASSLYVSPYEQYF.

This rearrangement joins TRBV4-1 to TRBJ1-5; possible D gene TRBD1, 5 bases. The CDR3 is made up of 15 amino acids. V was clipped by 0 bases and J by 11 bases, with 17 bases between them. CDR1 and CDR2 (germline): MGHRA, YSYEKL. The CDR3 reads CASSQEVAGRWAQHF. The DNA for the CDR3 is TGCGCCAGCAGCCAAGAAGTGGCGGGGCGGTGGGCCCAGCATTTT.

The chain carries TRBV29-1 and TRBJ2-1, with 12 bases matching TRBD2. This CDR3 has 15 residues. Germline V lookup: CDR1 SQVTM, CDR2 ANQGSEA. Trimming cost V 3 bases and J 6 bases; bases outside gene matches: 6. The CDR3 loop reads CSVEGTSGFVNEQFF. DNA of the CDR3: TGCAGCGTTGAGGGGACTAGCGGGTTCGTCAATGAGCAGTTCTTC.

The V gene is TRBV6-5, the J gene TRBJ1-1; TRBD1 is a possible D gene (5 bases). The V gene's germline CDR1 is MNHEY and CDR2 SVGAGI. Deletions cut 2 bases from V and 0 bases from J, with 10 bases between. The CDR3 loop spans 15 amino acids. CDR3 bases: TGTGCCAGCAGTTACGGGGACGTCATGAACACTGAAGCTTTCTTT. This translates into CASSYGDVMNTEAFF.

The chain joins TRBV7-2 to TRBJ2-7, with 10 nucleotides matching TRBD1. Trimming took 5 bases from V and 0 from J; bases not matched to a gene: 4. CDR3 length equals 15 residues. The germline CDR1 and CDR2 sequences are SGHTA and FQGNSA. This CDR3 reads CASSTRTGGSYEQYF. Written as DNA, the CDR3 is TGTGCCAGCAGCACACGGACAGGGGGCTCCTACGAGCAGTACTTC. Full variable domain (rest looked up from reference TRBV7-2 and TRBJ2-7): GAGVSQSPSNKVTEKGKDVELRCDPISGHTALYWYRQSLGQGLEFLIYFQGNSAPDKSGLPSDRFSAERTGGSVSTLTIQRTQQEDSAVYLCASSTRTGGSYEQYFGPGTRLTVT.

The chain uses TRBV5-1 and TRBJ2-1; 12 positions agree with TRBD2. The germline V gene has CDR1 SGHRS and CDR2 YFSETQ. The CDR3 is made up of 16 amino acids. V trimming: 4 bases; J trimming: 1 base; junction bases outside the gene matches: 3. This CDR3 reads CASSPTSGRSYNEQFF. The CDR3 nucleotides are TGCGCCAGCAGCCCTACTAGCGGGAGGTCCTACAATGAGCAGTTCTTC.

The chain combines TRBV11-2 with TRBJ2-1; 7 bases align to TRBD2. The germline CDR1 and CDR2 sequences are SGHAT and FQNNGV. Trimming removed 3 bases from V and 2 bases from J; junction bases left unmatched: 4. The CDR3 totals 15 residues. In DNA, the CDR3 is TGTGCCAGCAGCTTGTCAAGCGGGACCTACAATGAGCAGTTCTTC. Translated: CASSLSSGTYNEQFF.